This TCR beta chain was obtained from a study of CD8 T cells in Susac syndrome. With random hexamers, 0.5 to 1 ug RNA was reverse transcribed. From the immunoSEQ multiplex PCR reads, TCRdb called clonotypes with MiXCR, one entry per CDR3 protein. Of more than 75,000 distinct CDR3 sequences listed, roughly 93% are singletons. This clonotype came up a few times. The source material was CD8+ T cells from PBMCs. The sequence was collected from a human donor in good health.

The CDR3 region is CASSVGWTDSYEQYF. The CDR3 DNA sequence: TGTGCCAGCAGCGTAGGGTGGACAGACTCCTACGAGCAGTACTTC. The rearrangement links TRBV9 to TRBJ2-7; D may be TRBD1 (6 bases). V gave up 0 bases and J gave up 0 bases, with 10 bases separating them. The V gene's germline CDR1 is SGDLS and CDR2 YYNGEE. CDR3 length equals 15 residues.